Listed below are T cell receptor beta chains from one sample, sequenced in a study of T cells expressing NK-cell markers. TCRdb reprocessed the 5' RACE reads and keeps a single row for each CDR3 protein, giving no DNA. This repertoire comprises over 150,000 distinct CDR3 sequences; its ten largest clones make up roughly 35%. Sequenced: blood T cells: a sorted CD56 or NKG2C T cell subset, CD4+ or CD8+ T cells, or bulk PBMC T cells (not recorded which). Receptors originate from a woman between 45 and 60 years old in good health. CDR3s include the opening cysteine and the closing phenylalanine or tryptophan. Fields, in order: J gene, clone size, V gene, CDR3 protein. Clone size is not always given. Where it is, it says once, few, many or a class for expanded clones.

j_call: TRBJ2-1; clone_size: .; v_call: TRBV12-3/TRBV12-4; cdr3_aa: CASIAEPYNEQFF
j_call: TRBJ2-2; clone_size: .; v_call: TRBV7-9; cdr3_aa: CASSPAGNRAGELFF
j_call: TRBJ2-1; clone_size: .; v_call: TRBV27; cdr3_aa: CASSLGSPNEQFF
j_call: TRBJ2-2; clone_size: .; v_call: TRBV2; cdr3_aa: CASSEAWEAGTGELFF
j_call: TRBJ2-5; clone_size: .; v_call: TRBV4-1; cdr3_aa: CASSMTGSPETQYF
j_call: TRBJ2-4; clone_size: .; v_call: TRBV5-6; cdr3_aa: CASSFGGLAKNIQYF
j_call: TRBJ2-1; clone_size: .; v_call: TRBV11-3; cdr3_aa: CASSSYVEGPNEQFF
j_call: TRBJ2-1; clone_size: .; v_call: TRBV20-1; cdr3_aa: CSAWAETIHNEQFF
j_call: TRBJ2-7; clone_size: .; v_call: TRBV6-5; cdr3_aa: CASSYGGLAGGRSSYEQYF
j_call: TRBJ2-7; clone_size: .; v_call: TRBV5-1; cdr3_aa: CASSLEGMADEQYF
j_call: TRBJ2-1; clone_size: .; v_call: TRBV7-9; cdr3_aa: CASSFKTGEADEQFF
j_call: TRBJ1-2; clone_size: .; v_call: TRBV7-9; cdr3_aa: CASSSSTSSRGYTF
j_call: TRBJ2-7; clone_size: .; v_call: TRBV9; cdr3_aa: CASSAFPALEQYF
j_call: TRBJ2-7; clone_size: .; v_call: TRBV29-1; cdr3_aa: CSVVDRYSYEQYF
j_call: TRBJ2-2; clone_size: .; v_call: TRBV10-3; cdr3_aa: CAISDGIGPSGELFF
j_call: TRBJ2-1; clone_size: .; v_call: TRBV5-1; cdr3_aa: CASSLRPEGEQFF
j_call: TRBJ2-1; clone_size: .; v_call: TRBV27; cdr3_aa: CASSPQSSGKQFF
j_call: TRBJ1-5; clone_size: .; v_call: TRBV6-5; cdr3_aa: CASSGDRGSQPQHF
j_call: TRBJ1-2; clone_size: .; v_call: TRBV20-1; cdr3_aa: CSARGGSFYGYTF
j_call: TRBJ1-2; clone_size: medium-sized; v_call: TRBV5-5; cdr3_aa: CASSLEAAYGYTF
j_call: TRBJ2-5; clone_size: .; v_call: TRBV7-9; cdr3_aa: CASSLAGTKTQYF
j_call: TRBJ1-1; clone_size: .; v_call: TRBV5-1; cdr3_aa: CASSLQGDLWNTEAFF
j_call: TRBJ2-2; clone_size: .; v_call: TRBV10-3; cdr3_aa: CAISVNLNAGELFF
j_call: TRBJ2-3; clone_size: .; v_call: TRBV12-5; cdr3_aa: CASGSMTGITDTQYF
j_call: TRBJ2-1; clone_size: .; v_call: TRBV4-1; cdr3_aa: CASSPLLAGAEDEQFF
j_call: TRBJ2-1; clone_size: .; v_call: TRBV6-6; cdr3_aa: CASSYSPTDNEQFF
j_call: TRBJ1-1; clone_size: .; v_call: TRBV10-2; cdr3_aa: CASTGGPEAFF
j_call: TRBJ2-3; clone_size: .; v_call: TRBV9; cdr3_aa: CASSANTDTQYF
j_call: TRBJ2-3; clone_size: .; v_call: TRBV6-5; cdr3_aa: CASSYETGTTDTQYF
j_call: TRBJ2-3; clone_size: .; v_call: TRBV7-8; cdr3_aa: CASSLVLAGERSTDTQYF
j_call: TRBJ2-3; clone_size: .; v_call: TRBV7-2; cdr3_aa: CASSLEAASTDTQYF
j_call: TRBJ1-5; clone_size: .; v_call: TRBV20-1; cdr3_aa: CSARQGHAVNQPQHF
j_call: TRBJ2-3; clone_size: .; v_call: TRBV3-1; cdr3_aa: CASSLAGGEDTQYF
j_call: TRBJ2-7; clone_size: .; v_call: TRBV12-3/TRBV12-4; cdr3_aa: CASSLGGGRVDYEQYF
j_call: TRBJ2-1; clone_size: .; v_call: TRBV7-9; cdr3_aa: CASSPRGQSNEQFF
j_call: TRBJ2-2; clone_size: .; v_call: TRBV5-4; cdr3_aa: CASSRGHTGELFF
j_call: TRBJ2-3; clone_size: .; v_call: TRBV7-3; cdr3_aa: CASSLTGGTTDTQYF
j_call: TRBJ2-1; clone_size: .; v_call: TRBV20-1; cdr3_aa: CSAQDRTTYNEQFF
j_call: TRBJ2-5; clone_size: .; v_call: TRBV7-9; cdr3_aa: CASLSGTGPQETQYF
j_call: TRBJ2-1; clone_size: .; v_call: TRBV11-3; cdr3_aa: CASSLGTRDSDEQFF
j_call: TRBJ1-5; clone_size: .; v_call: TRBV6-4; cdr3_aa: CASSDRDGGPQHF
j_call: TRBJ1-5; clone_size: .; v_call: TRBV27; cdr3_aa: CASSRQPTLGPQHF
j_call: TRBJ2-3; clone_size: .; v_call: TRBV5-1; cdr3_aa: CASSLGAETSTDTQYF
j_call: TRBJ1-6; clone_size: .; v_call: TRBV2; cdr3_aa: CASATGPNSPLHF
j_call: TRBJ2-7; clone_size: .; v_call: TRBV19; cdr3_aa: CASRWAGAGEKQYF
j_call: TRBJ1-2; clone_size: .; v_call: TRBV3-1; cdr3_aa: CASSQELSAGRGNGYTF
j_call: TRBJ1-1; clone_size: .; v_call: TRBV28; cdr3_aa: CASSLTDRVAEAFF
j_call: TRBJ1-2; clone_size: .; v_call: TRBV4-1; cdr3_aa: CASSLTGAGYTF
j_call: TRBJ2-7; clone_size: .; v_call: TRBV11-3; cdr3_aa: CASSTRDSYYEQYF
j_call: TRBJ2-2; clone_size: .; v_call: TRBV4-1; cdr3_aa: CASSQEDSTGELFF
j_call: TRBJ2-7; clone_size: .; v_call: TRBV27; cdr3_aa: CASSSGQGVAYEQYF
j_call: TRBJ2-6; clone_size: .; v_call: TRBV2; cdr3_aa: CASSEAPLQWGANVLTF
j_call: TRBJ1-1; clone_size: .; v_call: TRBV20-1; cdr3_aa: CSARPIRTNTEAFF